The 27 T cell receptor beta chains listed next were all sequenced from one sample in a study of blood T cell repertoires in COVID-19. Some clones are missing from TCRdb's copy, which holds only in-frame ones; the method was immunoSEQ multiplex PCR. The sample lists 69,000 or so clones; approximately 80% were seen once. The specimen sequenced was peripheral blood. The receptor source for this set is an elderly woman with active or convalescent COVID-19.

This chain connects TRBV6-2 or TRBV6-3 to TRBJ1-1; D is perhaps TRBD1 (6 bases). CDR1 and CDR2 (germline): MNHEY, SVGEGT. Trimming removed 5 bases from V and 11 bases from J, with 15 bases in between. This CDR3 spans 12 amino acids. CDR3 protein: CASSRRTEGAFF. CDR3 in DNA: TGTGCCAGCAGTCGACGGACAGAAGGGGCTTTCTTT.

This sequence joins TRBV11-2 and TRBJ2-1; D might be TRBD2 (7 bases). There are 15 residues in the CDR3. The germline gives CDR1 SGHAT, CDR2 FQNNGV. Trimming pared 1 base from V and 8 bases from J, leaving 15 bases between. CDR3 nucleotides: TGTGCCAGCAGCTTAGGAGTAGGGCGGGGGCATGAGCAGTTCTTC. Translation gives CASSLGVGRGHEQFF.

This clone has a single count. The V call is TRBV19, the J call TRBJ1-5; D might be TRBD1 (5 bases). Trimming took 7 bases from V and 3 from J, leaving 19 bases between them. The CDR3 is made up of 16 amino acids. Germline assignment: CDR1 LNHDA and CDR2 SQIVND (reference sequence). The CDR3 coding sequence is TGTGCCAGTAAGCCCAATTACGGGGGGGACAATCAGCCCCAGCATTTT. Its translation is CASKPNYGGDNQPQHF.

CDR3 loop: CASSSKQGGSGNTIYF. The CDR3 DNA is TGTGCCAGCTCATCGAAACAGGGTGGCTCTGGAAACACCATATATTTT. The V call is TRBV18, the J call TRBJ1-3; D may be TRBD1 (6 bases). Trimming stripped 5 bases from V and 0 bases from J, with 14 bases between. The CDR3 contains 16 residues. Germline V gives CDR1 KGHSH, CDR2 LQKENI.

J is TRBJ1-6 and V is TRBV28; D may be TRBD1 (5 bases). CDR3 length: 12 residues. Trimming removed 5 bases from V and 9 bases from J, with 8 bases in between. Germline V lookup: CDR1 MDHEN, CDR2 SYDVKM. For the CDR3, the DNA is TGTGCCAGCAGTGAAGGGGCTTCACCCCTCCACTTT. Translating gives CASSEGASPLHF.

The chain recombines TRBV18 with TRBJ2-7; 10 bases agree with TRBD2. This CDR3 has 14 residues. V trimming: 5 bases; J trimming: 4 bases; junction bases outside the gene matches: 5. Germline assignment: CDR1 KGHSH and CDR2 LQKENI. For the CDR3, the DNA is TGTGCCAGCTCAATAGCGGGAGGCCCATACGAGCAGTACTTC. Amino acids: CASSIAGGPYEQYF.

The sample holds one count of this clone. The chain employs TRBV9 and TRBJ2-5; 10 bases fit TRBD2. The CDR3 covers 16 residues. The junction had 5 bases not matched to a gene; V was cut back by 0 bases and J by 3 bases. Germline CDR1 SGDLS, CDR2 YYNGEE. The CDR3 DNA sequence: TGTGCCAGCAGCGTAGTTACACTAGCGGGGAAAGAGACCCAGTACTTC. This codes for CASSVVTLAGKETQYF. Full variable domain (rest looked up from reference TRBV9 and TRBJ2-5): DSGVTQTPKHLITATGQRVTLRCSPRSGDLSVYWYQQSLDQGLQFLIQYYNGEERAKGNILERFSAQQFPDLHSELNLSSLELGDSALYFCASSVVTLAGKETQYFGPGTRLLVL.

CDR3 nucleotides: TGTGCCAGCACCCCCTGGCTAGGCTACGAGCAGTACTTC. This sequence encodes CASTPWLGYEQYF. The chain carries TRBV11-1 and TRBJ2-7, with D unclear. The CDR3 is 13 residues long. Germline V lookup: CDR1 SGHAT, CDR2 FQDESV (reference sequence). With 7 bases removed from V and 3 bases from J, the gap between germline ends came to 13 bases.

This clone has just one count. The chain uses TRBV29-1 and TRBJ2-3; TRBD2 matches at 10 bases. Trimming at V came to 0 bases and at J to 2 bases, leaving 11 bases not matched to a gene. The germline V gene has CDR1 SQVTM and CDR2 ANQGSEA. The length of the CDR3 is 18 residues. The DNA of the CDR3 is TGCAGCGTTGAAGAACTCCCCGGGACTAGCGAAGCCACAGATACGCAGTATTTT. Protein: CSVEELPGTSEATDTQYF.

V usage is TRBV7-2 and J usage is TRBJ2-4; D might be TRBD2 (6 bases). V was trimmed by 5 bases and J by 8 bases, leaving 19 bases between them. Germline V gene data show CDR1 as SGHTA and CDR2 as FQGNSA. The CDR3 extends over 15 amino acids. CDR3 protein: CASSPLAVRRDIQYF. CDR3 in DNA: TGTGCCAGCAGCCCCCTGGCAGTACGGAGGGACATTCAGTACTTC.

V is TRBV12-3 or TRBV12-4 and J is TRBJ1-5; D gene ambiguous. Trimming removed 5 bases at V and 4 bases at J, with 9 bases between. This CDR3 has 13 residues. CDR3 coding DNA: TGTGCCAGCAGTCCTCGGGAGAATCAGCCCCAGCATTTT. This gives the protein CASSPRENQPQHF.

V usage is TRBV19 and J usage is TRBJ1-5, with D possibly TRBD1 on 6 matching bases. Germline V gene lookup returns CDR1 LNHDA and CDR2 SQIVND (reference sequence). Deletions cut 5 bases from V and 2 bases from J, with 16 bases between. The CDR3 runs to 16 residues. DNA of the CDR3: TGTGCCAGTAGTGAAAACAGGGTCTCTGGCAATCAGCCCCAGCATTTT. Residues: CASSENRVSGNQPQHF.

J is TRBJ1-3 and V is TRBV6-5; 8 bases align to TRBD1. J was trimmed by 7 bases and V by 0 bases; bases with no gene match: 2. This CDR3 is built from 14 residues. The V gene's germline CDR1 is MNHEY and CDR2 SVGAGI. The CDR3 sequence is CASSYSHRGNTIYF. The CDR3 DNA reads TGTGCCAGCAGTTACTCCCACAGGGGGAACACCATATATTTT.

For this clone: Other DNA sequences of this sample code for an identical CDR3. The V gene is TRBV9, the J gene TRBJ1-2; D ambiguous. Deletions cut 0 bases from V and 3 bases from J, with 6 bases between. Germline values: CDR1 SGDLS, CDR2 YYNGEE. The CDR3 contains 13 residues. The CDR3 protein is CASSVGGDYGYTF. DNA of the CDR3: TGTGCCAGCAGCGTAGGCGGGGACTATGGCTACACCTTC.

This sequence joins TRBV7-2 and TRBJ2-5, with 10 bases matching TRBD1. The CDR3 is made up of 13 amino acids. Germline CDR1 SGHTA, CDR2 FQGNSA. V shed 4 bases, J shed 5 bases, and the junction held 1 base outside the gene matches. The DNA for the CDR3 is TGTGCCAGCAGCTCGGGACAGGGGGAGACCCAGTACTTC. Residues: CASSSGQGETQYF.

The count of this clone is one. The CDR3 reads CASRGDRVNTEAFF. CDR3 coding DNA: TGTGCCAGCCGAGGGGACAGAGTGAACACTGAAGCTTTCTTT. The chain joins TRBV2 to TRBJ1-1; TRBD1 matches at 7 bases. The CDR3 extends over 14 amino acids. Germline lookup yields CDR1 SNHLY and CDR2 FYNNEI. J lost 0 bases, V lost 8 bases, and 6 bases had no gene match.

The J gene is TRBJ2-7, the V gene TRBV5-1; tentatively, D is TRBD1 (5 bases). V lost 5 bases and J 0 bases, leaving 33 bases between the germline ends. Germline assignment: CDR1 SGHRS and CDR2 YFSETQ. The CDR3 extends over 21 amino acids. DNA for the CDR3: TGCGCCAGCAGTACCTCGACAGCACAACCCCTTGTACAGCCTAGCTCCTACGAGCAGTACTTC. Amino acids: CASSTSTAQPLVQPSSYEQYF.

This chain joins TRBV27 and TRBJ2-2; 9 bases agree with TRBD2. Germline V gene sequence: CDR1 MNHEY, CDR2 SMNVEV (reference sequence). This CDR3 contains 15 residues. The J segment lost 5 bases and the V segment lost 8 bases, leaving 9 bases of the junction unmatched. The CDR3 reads CASPRAGGRTGELFF. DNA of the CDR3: TGTGCCAGCCCGCGGGCGGGGGGGAGAACCGGGGAGCTGTTTTTT.

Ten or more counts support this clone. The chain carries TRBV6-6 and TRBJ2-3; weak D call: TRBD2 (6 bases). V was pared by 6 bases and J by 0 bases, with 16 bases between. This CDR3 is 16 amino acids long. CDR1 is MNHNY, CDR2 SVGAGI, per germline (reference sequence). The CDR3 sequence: CASSLSPGTSTDTQYF. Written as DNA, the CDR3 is TGTGCCAGCAGCCTATCACCGGGGACTAGCACAGATACGCAGTATTTT.

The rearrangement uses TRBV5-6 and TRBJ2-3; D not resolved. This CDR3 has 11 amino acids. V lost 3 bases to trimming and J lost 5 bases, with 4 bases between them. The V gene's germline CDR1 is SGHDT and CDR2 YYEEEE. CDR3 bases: TGTGCCAGCAGCTCACTAGATACGCAGTATTTT. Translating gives CASSSLDTQYF.

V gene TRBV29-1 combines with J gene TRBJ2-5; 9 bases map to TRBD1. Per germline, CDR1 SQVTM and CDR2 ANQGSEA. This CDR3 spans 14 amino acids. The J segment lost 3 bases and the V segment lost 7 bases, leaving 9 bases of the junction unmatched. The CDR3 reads CSAGGTGGKETQYF. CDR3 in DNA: TGCAGCGCCGGGGGCACAGGGGGCAAAGAGACCCAGTACTTC.

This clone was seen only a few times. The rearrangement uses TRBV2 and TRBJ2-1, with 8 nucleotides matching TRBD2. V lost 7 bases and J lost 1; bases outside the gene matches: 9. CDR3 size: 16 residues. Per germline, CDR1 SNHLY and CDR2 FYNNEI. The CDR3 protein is CASKRERERSYNEQFF. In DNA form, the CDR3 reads TGTGCCAGCAAGAGGGAGCGGGAGAGATCCTACAATGAGCAGTTCTTC.

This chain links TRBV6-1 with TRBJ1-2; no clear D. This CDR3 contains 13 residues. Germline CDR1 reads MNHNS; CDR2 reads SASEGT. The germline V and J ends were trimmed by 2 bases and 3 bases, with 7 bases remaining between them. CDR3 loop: CASSELTDYGYTF. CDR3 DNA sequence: TGTGCCAGCAGTGAATTAACAGACTATGGCTACACCTTC.

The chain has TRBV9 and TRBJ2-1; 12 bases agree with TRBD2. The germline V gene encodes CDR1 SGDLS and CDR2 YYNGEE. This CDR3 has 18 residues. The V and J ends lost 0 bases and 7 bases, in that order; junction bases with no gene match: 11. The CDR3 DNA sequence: TGTGCCAGCAGCGTAGGACCCTCTAGCGGGAGGGCCCGAAATGAGCAGTTCTTC. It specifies CASSVGPSSGRARNEQFF.

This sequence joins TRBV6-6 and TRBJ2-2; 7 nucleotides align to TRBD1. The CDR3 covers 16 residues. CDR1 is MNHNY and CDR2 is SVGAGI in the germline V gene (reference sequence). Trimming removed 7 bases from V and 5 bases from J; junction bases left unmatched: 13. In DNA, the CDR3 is TGTGCCAGCACCAACGAGGGGGCCTTGGGAACCGGGGAGCTGTTTTTT. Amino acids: CASTNEGALGTGELFF.

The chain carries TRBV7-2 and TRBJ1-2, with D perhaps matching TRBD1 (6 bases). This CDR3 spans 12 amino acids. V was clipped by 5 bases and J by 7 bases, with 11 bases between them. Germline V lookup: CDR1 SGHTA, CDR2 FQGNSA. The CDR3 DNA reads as TGTGCCAGCAGCGGGGGGGGCTTTGGCTACACCTTC. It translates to CASSGGGFGYTF.

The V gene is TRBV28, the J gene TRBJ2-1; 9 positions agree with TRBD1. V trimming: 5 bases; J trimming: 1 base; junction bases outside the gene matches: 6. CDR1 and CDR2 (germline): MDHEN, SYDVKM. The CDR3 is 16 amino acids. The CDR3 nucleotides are TGTGCCAGCAGTGTGACAGGGGGAGCATCCTACAATGAGCAGTTCTTC. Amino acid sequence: CASSVTGGASYNEQFF.